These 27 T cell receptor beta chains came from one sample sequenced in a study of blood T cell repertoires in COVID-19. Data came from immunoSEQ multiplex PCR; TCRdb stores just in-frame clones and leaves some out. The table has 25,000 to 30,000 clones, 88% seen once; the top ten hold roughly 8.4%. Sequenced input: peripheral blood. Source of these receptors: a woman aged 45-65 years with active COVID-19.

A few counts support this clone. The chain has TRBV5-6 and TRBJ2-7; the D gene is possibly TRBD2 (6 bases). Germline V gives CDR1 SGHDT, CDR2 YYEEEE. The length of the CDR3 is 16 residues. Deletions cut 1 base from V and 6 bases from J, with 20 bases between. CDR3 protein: CASSLLAVRAGGEQYF. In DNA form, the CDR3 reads TGTGCCAGCAGCTTGCTAGCCGTTCGAGCGGGCGGCGAGCAGTACTTC.

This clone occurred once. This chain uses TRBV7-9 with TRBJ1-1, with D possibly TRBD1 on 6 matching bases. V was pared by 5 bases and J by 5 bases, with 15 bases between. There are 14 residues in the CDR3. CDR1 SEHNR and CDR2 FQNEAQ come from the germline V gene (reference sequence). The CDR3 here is CASSHQVQGTEAFF. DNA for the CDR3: TGTGCCAGCAGCCACCAGGTGCAGGGGACTGAAGCTTTCTTT.

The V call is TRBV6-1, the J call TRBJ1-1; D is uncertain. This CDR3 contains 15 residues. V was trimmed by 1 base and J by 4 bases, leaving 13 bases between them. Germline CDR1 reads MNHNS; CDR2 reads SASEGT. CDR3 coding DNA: TGTGCCAGCAGTGAAGAATCGGGTATCGGCACTGAAGCTTTCTTT. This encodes CASSEESGIGTEAFF.

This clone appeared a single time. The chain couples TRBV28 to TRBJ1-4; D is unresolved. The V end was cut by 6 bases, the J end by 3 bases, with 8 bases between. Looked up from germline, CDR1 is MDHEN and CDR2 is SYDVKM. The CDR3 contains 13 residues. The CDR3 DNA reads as TGTGCCAGCAGCCCCCATTCTAATGAAAAACTGTTTTTT. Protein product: CASSPHSNEKLFF.

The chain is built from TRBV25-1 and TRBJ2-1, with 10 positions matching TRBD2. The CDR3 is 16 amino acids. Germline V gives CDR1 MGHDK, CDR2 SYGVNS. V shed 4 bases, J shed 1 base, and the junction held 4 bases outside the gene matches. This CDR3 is CASSAHSGRSYNEQFF. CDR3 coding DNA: TGTGCCAGCAGTGCACATAGCGGGAGGTCCTACAATGAGCAGTTCTTC.

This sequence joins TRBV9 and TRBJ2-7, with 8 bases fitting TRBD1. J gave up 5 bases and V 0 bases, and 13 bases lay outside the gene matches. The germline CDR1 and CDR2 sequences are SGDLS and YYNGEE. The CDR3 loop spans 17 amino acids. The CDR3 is CASSVAPSQDRVHEQYF. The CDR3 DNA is TGTGCCAGCAGCGTAGCTCCATCCCAGGACAGGGTCCACGAGCAGTACTTC.

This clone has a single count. The CDR3 loop is CASSLGSGRSYEQYF. The CDR3 DNA follows: TGTGCCAGCAGCTTAGGTAGCGGGAGGAGCTACGAGCAGTACTTC. The chain uses TRBV11-2 and TRBJ2-7, with 10 nucleotides matching TRBD2. Losses at the gene ends were 1 base for V and 3 bases for J; bases not matched to a gene: 3. The CDR3 has 15 amino acids. CDR1 and CDR2 from the germline V gene are SGHAT and FQNNGV.

Here the CDR3 reads CASGQGPDTQYF. In DNA, the CDR3 is TGTGCCAGCGGGCAGGGCCCAGATACGCAGTATTTT. The chain links TRBV2 to TRBJ2-3, with D perhaps matching TRBD1 (5 bases). V was shortened by 8 bases and J by 4 bases, with 10 bases between the two germline ends. The CDR3 has 12 residues. The germline CDR1 and CDR2 sequences are SNHLY and FYNNEI.

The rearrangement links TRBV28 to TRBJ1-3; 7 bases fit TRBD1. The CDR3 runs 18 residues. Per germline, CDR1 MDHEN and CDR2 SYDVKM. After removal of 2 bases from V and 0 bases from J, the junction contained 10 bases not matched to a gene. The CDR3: CASSLNHLRDSSGNTIYF. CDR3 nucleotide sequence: TGTGCCAGCAGTTTAAACCACCTCCGGGACAGCTCTGGAAACACCATATATTTT.

CDR3 nucleotides: TGTGCCAGCAGCGTCGGACTAGCCAATGAGCAGTTCTTC. Translated, it gives CASSVGLANEQFF. V usage is TRBV11-2 and J usage is TRBJ2-1, with 8 bases identical to TRBD2. This CDR3 is 13 amino acids long. The germline CDR1 and CDR2 sequences are SGHAT and FQNNGV. Trimming took 5 bases from V and 6 from J; bases not matched to a gene: 3. The full variable domain, rest sourced from reference TRBV11-2 and TRBJ2-1, is EAGVAQSPRYKIIEKRQSVAFWCNPISGHATLYWYQQILGQGPKLLIQFQNNGVVDDSQLPKDRFSAERLKGVDSTLKIQPAKLEDSAVYLCASSVGLANEQFFGPGTRLTVL.

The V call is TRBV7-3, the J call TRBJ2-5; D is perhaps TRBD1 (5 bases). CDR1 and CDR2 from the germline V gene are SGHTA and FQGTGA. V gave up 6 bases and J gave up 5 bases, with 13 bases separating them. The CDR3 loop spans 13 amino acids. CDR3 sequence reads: CASSQGPEETQYF. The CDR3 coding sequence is TGTGCCAGCAGTCAGGGCCCCGAGGAGACCCAGTACTTC.

CDR3 sequence: CAKQGTQINEQFF. In DNA form, the CDR3 reads TGTGCCAAACAGGGGACTCAAATCAATGAGCAGTTCTTC. The genes are TRBV2 and TRBJ2-1; D possibly corresponds to TRBD1 (7 bases). Germline loops: CDR1 SNHLY, CDR2 FYNNEI. Trimming left V 10 bases short and J 6 bases short, with 16 bases between. The CDR3 spans 13 residues. The whole variable domain, filled in from reference TRBV2 and TRBJ2-1, reads EPEVTQTPSHQVTQMGQEVILRCVPISNHLYFYWYRQILGQKVEFLVSFYNNEISEKSEIFDDQFSVERPDGSNFTLKIRSTKLEDSAMYFCAKQGTQINEQFFGPGTRLTVL.

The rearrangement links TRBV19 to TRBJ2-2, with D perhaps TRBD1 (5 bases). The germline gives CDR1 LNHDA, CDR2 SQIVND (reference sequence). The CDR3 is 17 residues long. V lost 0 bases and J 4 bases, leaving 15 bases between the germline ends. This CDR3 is CASSIDLGLQSTGELFF. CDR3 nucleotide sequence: TGTGCCAGTAGTATAGACCTGGGGCTGCAAAGCACCGGGGAGCTGTTTTTT.

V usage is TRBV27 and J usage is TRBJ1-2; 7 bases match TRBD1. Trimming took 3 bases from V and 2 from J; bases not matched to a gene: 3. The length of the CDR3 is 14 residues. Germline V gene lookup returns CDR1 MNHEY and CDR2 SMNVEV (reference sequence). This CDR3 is CASSFRGENYGYTF. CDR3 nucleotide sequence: TGTGCCAGCAGTTTCAGGGGGGAGAACTATGGCTACACCTTC.

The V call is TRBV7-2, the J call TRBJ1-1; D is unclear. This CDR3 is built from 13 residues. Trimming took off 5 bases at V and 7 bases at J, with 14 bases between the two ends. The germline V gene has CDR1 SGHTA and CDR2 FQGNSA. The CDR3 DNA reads TGTGCCAGCAGCCACTCACTCGTTAGTGAAGCTTTCTTT. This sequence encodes CASSHSLVSEAFF.

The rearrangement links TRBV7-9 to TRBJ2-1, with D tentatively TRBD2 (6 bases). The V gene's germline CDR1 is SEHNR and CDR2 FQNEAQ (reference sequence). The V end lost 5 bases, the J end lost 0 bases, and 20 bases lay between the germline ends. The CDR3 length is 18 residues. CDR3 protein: CASSRSPGAGSSYNEQFF. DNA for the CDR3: TGTGCCAGCAGCCGAAGTCCTGGGGCGGGGTCCTCCTACAATGAGCAGTTCTTC.

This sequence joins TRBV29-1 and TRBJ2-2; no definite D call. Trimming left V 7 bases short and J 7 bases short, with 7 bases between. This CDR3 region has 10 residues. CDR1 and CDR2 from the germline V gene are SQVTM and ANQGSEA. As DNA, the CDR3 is TGCAGCGCCCTTCGCGGGGAGCTGTTTTTT. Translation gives CSALRGELFF.

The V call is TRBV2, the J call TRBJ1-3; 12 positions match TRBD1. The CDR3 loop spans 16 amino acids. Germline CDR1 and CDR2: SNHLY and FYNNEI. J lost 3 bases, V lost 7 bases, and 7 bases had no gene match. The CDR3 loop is CASTGGTGGFGNTIYF. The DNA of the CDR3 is TGTGCCAGCACCGGGGGGACAGGGGGCTTTGGAAACACCATATATTTT.

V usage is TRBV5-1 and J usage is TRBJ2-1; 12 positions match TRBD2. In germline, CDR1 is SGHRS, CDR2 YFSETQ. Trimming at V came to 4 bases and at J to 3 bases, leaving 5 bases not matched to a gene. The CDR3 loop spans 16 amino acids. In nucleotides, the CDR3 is TGCGCCAGCAGCGATACTAGCGGGAGGCACTACAATGAGCAGTTCTTC. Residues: CASSDTSGRHYNEQFF.

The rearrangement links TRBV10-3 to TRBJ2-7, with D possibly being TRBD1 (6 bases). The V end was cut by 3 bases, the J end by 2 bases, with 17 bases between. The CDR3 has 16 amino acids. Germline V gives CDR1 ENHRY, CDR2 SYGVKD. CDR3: CAISDHFDRPAYEQYF. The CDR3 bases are TGTGCCATCAGTGACCACTTCGACAGGCCCGCCTACGAGCAGTACTTC.

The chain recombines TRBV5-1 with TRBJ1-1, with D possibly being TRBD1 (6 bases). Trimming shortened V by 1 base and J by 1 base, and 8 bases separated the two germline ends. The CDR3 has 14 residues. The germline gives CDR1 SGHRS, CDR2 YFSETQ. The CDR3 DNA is TGCGCCAGCAGCTTGCAGACAGGGAACACTGAAGCTTTCTTT. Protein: CASSLQTGNTEAFF.

The CDR3 DNA is TGTGCCAGCAGCTTAGGGGGAGGGCCCGCAGATACGCAGTATTTT. Amino acid sequence: CASSLGGGPADTQYF. The rearrangement joins TRBV11-3 to TRBJ2-3; 7 bases map to TRBD2. V was pared by 1 base and J by 4 bases, with 5 bases of the junction left unmatched. Germline assignment: CDR1 SGHNT and CDR2 YENEEA. The CDR3 is 15 residues long.

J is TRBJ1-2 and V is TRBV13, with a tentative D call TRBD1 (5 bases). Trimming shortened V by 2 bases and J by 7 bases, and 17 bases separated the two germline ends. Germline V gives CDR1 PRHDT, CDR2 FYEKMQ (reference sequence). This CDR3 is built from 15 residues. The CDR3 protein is CASSLRAQGIGGYTF. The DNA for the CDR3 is TGTGCCAGCAGCTTAAGGGCGCAGGGAATAGGTGGCTACACCTTC.

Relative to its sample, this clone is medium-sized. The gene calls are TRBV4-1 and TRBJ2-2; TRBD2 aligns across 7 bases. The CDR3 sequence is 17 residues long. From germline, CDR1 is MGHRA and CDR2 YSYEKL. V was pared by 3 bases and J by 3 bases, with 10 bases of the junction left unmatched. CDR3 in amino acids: CASSHARTSMYTGELFF. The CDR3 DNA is TGCGCCAGCAGCCACGCCAGGACTAGTATGTACACCGGGGAGCTGTTTTTT.

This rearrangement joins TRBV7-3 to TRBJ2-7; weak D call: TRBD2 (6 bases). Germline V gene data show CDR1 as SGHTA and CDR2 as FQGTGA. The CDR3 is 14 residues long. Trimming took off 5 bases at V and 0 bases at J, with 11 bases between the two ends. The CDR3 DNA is TGTGCCAGCAGCCGGAGGGGCGGCTCCTACGAGCAGTACTTC. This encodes CASSRRGGSYEQYF.

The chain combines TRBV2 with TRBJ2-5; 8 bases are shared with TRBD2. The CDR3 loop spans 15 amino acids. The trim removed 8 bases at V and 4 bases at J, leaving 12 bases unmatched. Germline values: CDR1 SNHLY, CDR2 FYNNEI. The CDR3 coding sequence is TGTGCCAGCGAGCGGGAGTGGAGTGCGATAGAGACCCAGTACTTC. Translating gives CASEREWSAIETQYF. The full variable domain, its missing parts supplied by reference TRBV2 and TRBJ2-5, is EPEVTQTPSHQVTQMGQEVILRCVPISNHLYFYWYRQILGQKVEFLVSFYNNEISEKSEIFDDQFSVERPDGSNFTLKIRSTKLEDSAMYFCASEREWSAIETQYFGPGTRLLVL.

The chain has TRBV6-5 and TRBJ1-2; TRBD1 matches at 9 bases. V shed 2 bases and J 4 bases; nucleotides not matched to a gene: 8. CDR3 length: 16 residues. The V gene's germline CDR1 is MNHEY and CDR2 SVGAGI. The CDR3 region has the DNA TGTGCCAGCAGTTACCTCCGTACAGGGGGCAGCTATGGCTACACCTTC. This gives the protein CASSYLRTGGSYGYTF.